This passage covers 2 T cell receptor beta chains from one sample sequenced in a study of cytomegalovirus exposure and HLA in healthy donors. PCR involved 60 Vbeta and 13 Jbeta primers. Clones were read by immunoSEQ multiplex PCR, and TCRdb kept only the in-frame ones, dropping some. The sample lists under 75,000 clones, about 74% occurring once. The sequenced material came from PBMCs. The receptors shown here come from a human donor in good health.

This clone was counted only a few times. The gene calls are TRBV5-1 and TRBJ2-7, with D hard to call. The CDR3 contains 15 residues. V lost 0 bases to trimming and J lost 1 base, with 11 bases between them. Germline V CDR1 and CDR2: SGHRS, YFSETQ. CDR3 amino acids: CASSLGHLLSYEQYF. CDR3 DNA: TGCGCCAGCAGCTTGGGACATCTCCTATCCTACGAGCAGTACTTC.

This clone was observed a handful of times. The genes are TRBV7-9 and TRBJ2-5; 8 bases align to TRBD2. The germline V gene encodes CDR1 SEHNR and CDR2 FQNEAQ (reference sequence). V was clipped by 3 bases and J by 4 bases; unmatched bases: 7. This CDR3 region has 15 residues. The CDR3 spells CASSFREGRGETQYF. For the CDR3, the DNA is TGTGCCAGCAGCTTTCGGGAGGGGCGTGGAGAGACCCAGTACTTC. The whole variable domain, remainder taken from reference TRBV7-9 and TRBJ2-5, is DTGVSQNPRHKITKRGQNVTFRCDPISEHNRLYWYRQTLGQGPEFLTYFQNEAQLEKSRLLSDRFSAERPKGSFSTLEIQRTEQGDSAMYLCASSFREGRGETQYFGPGTRLLVL.